Below, one TCR beta chain is given with its context. This sample is part of a study of control samples from healthy donors and cancer patients. The length of the CDR3 is 15 residues. Trimming took off 0 bases at V and 6 bases at J, with 13 bases between the two ends. The germline V gene encodes CDR1 LGHNA and CDR2 YSLEER. Method: immunoSEQ multiplex PCR; TCRdb's copy keeps in-frame clones and lacks some. In the table there are roughly 150,000 clones, 85% to 90% of which are singletons. The rearrangement joins TRBV4-3 to TRBJ2-3, with D perhaps TRBD2 (5 bases). Sequenced: blood. The origin of this receptor is a man aged 18 to 29 in good health. CDR3 nucleotide sequence: TGCGCCAGCAGCCAAGAAAGAACTAGGGTGGATACGCAGTATTTT. Protein product: CASSQERTRVDTQYF.